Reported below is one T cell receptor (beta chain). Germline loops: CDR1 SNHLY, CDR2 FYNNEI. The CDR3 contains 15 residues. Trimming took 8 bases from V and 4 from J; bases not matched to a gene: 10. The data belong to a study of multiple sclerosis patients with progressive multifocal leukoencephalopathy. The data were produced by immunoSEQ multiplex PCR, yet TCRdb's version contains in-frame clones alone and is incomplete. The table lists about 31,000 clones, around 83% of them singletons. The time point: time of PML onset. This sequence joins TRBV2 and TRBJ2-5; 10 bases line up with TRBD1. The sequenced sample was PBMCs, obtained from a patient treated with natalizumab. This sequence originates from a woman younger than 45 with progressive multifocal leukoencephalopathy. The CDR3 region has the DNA TGTGCCAGCCCACGGGACAGGGGAGGAAGAGAGACCCAGTACTTC. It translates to CASPRDRGGRETQYF.